The 2 T cell receptor beta chains below were found in one sample sequenced in a study of cytomegalovirus exposure and HLA in healthy donors. PCR was performed using 60 Vbeta and 13 Jbeta primers. Method: immunoSEQ multiplex PCR; TCRdb's copy keeps in-frame clones and lacks some. The sample has 100,000 or so clones, 79% seen once. The specimen sequenced was PBMCs. The receptors were sampled from a female donor in good health and CMV-seropositive.

The chain joins TRBV4-3 to TRBJ1-3, with 12 bases fitting TRBD1. The germline V gene encodes CDR1 LGHNA and CDR2 YSLEER. Trimming cost V 3 bases and J 4 bases; bases outside gene matches: 7. This CDR3 contains 17 residues. In DNA form, the CDR3 reads TGCGCCAGCAGCCAGGGAACCGGGACAGGGGGCGGAAACACCATATATTTT. Residues: CASSQGTGTGGGNTIYF.

A few counts support this clone. The chain links TRBV6-6 to TRBJ2-1; 7 bases fit TRBD1. The J segment lost 4 bases and the V segment lost 7 bases, leaving 4 bases of the junction unmatched. CDR1 is MNHNY and CDR2 is SVGAGI in the germline V gene (reference sequence). The CDR3 is 13 residues long. The CDR3: CASTTQGYNEQFF. CDR3 sequence (DNA): TGTGCCAGCACCACACAGGGGTACAATGAGCAGTTCTTC.